Presented here are 4 T cell receptor beta chains from one specimen sequenced in a study of blood T cell repertoires in COVID-19. Generated by immunoSEQ multiplex PCR, the TCRdb table keeps only in-frame clones and is missing some. The profile shows tens of thousands of clones, roughly nine tenths of them singletons. Material: peripheral blood. The receptors originated from a man between 65 and 85 years old with acute or convalescent COVID-19.

The rearrangement uses TRBV6-6 and TRBJ1-2; 9 nucleotides line up with TRBD1. Looked up from germline, CDR1 is MNHNY and CDR2 is SVGAGI (reference sequence). Trimming cost V 7 bases and J 7 bases; bases outside gene matches: 7. CDR3 size: 13 residues. The CDR3 DNA reads TGTGCCAGCAACCAACAGGGGGCGCTTGGCTACACCTTC. Residues: CASNQQGALGYTF.

The chain uses TRBV18 and TRBJ1-2; D might be TRBD1 (6 bases). Germline CDR1 is KGHSH and CDR2 is LQKENI. The CDR3 contains 14 residues. The V gene lost 3 bases and the J gene lost 4 bases, with 12 bases spanning the gap. The CDR3 DNA reads as TGTGCCAGCTCACCTTCAGGGGAGAGCTATGGCTACACCTTC. Encoded protein: CASSPSGESYGYTF.

The chain carries TRBV7-9 and TRBJ1-2; 8 positions agree with TRBD1. The CDR3 is made up of 15 amino acids. Germline-derived CDR1 and CDR2 are SEHNR and FQNEAQ (reference sequence). V gave up 0 bases and J gave up 6 bases; unmatched junction bases: 6. Written as DNA, the CDR3 is TGTGCCAGCAGCTTAGCTACCGTGACAGGGGATGGCTACACCTTC. Translation: CASSLATVTGDGYTF.

The sample holds a few counts of this clone. The chain carries TRBV7-9 and TRBJ2-1; 9 bases fit TRBD2. V shed 4 bases and J 7 bases; nucleotides not matched to a gene: 11. Germline lookup yields CDR1 SEHNR and CDR2 FQNEAQ (reference sequence). This CDR3 has 16 residues. CDR3: CASSYSGAGGGNEQFF. CDR3 DNA sequence: TGTGCCAGCAGCTATTCTGGAGCGGGAGGCGGTAATGAGCAGTTCTTC.